Each of the 22 T cell receptor beta chains below was sequenced from the same sample in a study of cytomegalovirus exposure and HLA in healthy donors. In the PCR, 60 Vbeta and 13 Jbeta primers were used. The repertoire was sequenced with immunoSEQ multiplex PCR; TCRdb's copy has only in-frame clones and lacks some. This sample has 150,000 to 200,000 clones, with roughly 74% found just once. Sample: PBMCs. The receptors derive from a man in his late teens or twenties in good health and CMV-seropositive.

The J gene is TRBJ1-5, the V gene TRBV6-6, with D perhaps matching TRBD1 (6 bases). CDR1 and CDR2 from the germline V gene are MNHNY and SVGAGI (reference sequence). V was shortened by 0 bases and J by 15 bases, with 15 bases between the two germline ends. The length of the CDR3 is 13 residues. The DNA of the CDR3 is TGTGCCAGCAGTTACTCCCCGGACAGTAGGCCGCATTTT. It specifies CASSYSPDSRPHF.

The chain recombines TRBV7-6 with TRBJ2-7; 11 positions agree with TRBD2. Germline lookup yields CDR1 SGHVS and CDR2 FNYEAQ. Trimming removed 3 bases from V and 2 bases from J; junction bases left unmatched: 3. CDR3 length equals 15 residues. Written as DNA, the CDR3 is TGTGCCAGCAGCTTTCGACTAGCGGGACCCTACGAGCAGTACTTC. It translates to CASSFRLAGPYEQYF. Using reference TRBV7-6 and TRBJ2-7 for the parts outside the CDR3, the full variable domain is GAGVSQSPRYKVTKRGQDVALRCDPISGHVSLYWYRQALGQGPEFLTYFNYEAQQDKSGLPNDRFSAERPEGSISTLTIQRTEQRDSAMYRCASSFRLAGPYEQYFGPGTRLTVT.

This clone turned up a few times. The chain is built from TRBV29-1 and TRBJ2-5, with TRBD2 identical over 9 bases. Germline V gives CDR1 SQVTM, CDR2 ANQGSEA. Trimming removed 6 bases from V and 0 bases from J; junction bases left unmatched: 8. This CDR3 has 15 amino acids. The DNA of the CDR3 is TGCAGCGTCATGAAAAGCGGGGGGTACCAAGAGACCCAGTACTTC. Translation gives CSVMKSGGYQETQYF. Complete variable domain (other parts from reference TRBV29-1 and TRBJ2-5): SAVISQKPSRDICQRGTSLTIQCQVDSQVTMMFWYRQQPGQSLTLIATANQGSEATYESGFVIDKFPISRPNLTFSTLTVSNMSPEDSSIYLCSVMKSGGYQETQYFGPGTRLLVL.

Here the CDR3 DNA reads TGTGCCAGCAGCCAATTCATAAGCAAAGAGACCCAGTACTTC. Translation gives CASSQFISKETQYF. V is TRBV7-2 and J is TRBJ2-5; no reliable D call. Trimming stripped 5 bases from V and 3 bases from J, with 13 bases between. CDR1 is SGHTA, CDR2 FQGNSA, per germline. The length of the CDR3 is 14 residues.

DNA of the CDR3: TGTGCCAGCAGTGAATATGCACAGGGGAATACAAACATTCAGTACTTC. Translated: CASSEYAQGNTNIQYF. The V gene is TRBV25-1, the J gene TRBJ2-4, with TRBD1 matching over 7 bases. CDR3 size: 16 residues. In germline, CDR1 is MGHDK, CDR2 SYGVNS. Trimming at V came to 0 bases and at J to 6 bases, leaving 8 bases not matched to a gene.

J is TRBJ2-7 and V is TRBV2; 7 nucleotides align to TRBD2. The J segment lost 7 bases and the V segment lost 9 bases, leaving 15 bases of the junction unmatched. There are 14 residues in the CDR3. Germline lookup yields CDR1 SNHLY and CDR2 FYNNEI. The CDR3 reads CASARGTTRSEQYF. CDR3 sequence (DNA): TGTGCCAGTGCCCGGGGGACTACAAGGTCGGAGCAGTACTTC.

This chain links TRBV30 with TRBJ2-2; no firm D call. This CDR3 region has 14 residues. Germline CDR1 reads GTSNPN; CDR2 reads SVGIG (reference sequence). With 3 bases removed from V and 2 bases from J, the gap between germline ends came to 10 bases. The CDR3 reads CAWRSTPNTGELFF. CDR3 DNA: TGTGCCTGGAGGAGCACCCCAAACACCGGGGAGCTGTTTTTT.

The rearrangement uses TRBV27 and TRBJ2-2, with D possibly TRBD2 on 6 matching bases. The germline V gene has CDR1 MNHEY and CDR2 SMNVEV (reference sequence). This CDR3 comprises 14 residues. V dropped 6 bases and J dropped 4 bases, with 12 bases sitting between them. The CDR3 DNA sequence: TGTGCCAGCAGCCGGGACTCTCGCACCGGGGAGCTGTTTTTT. It is translated as CASSRDSRTGELFF.

V and J are TRBV2 and TRBJ2-1, with a tentative D call TRBD2 (5 bases). CDR3 size: 13 residues. V dropped 3 bases and J dropped 8 bases, with 11 bases sitting between them. Germline V gives CDR1 SNHLY, CDR2 FYNNEI. In DNA, the CDR3 is TGTGCCAGCAGTGATACTAGGTCGCATGAGCAGTTCTTC. Amino acids: CASSDTRSHEQFF.

The V call is TRBV30, the J call TRBJ2-1; TRBD2 matches 13 bases. CDR3 length: 16 residues. Germline-derived CDR1 and CDR2 are GTSNPN and SVGIG (reference sequence). Unmatched junction bases numbered 8, after V lost 4 bases and J lost 5 bases. CDR3 nucleotide sequence: TGTGCCTGGACCGGACTAGCGGGAGCGGTCGACAATGAGCAGTTCTTC. Amino acid sequence: CAWTGLAGAVDNEQFF.

This rearrangement joins TRBV10-1 to TRBJ2-7; 8 nucleotides align to TRBD1. The CDR3 is 17 amino acids. The V gene end was trimmed by 6 bases and the J gene end by 5 bases; junction bases not matched to a gene: 18. Germline V gene sequence: CDR1 WNHNN, CDR2 SYGVQD (reference sequence). The DNA of the CDR3 is TGCGCCAGCAGCCCAGGGTTAGGCAGGGGGCGTTCGGACGAGCAGTACTTC. It encodes CASSPGLGRGRSDEQYF.

This clone occurred once. This chain connects TRBV29-1 to TRBJ1-3; perhaps TRBD1 as D (6 bases). Germline V CDR1 and CDR2: SQVTM, ANQGSEA. The CDR3 loop spans 18 amino acids. V dropped 0 bases and J dropped 1 base, with 19 bases sitting between them. The CDR3 nucleotides are TGCAGCGTTGAAGATGGAGTAGGGGCAGGGGTGTCTGGAAACACCATATATTTT. Encoded protein: CSVEDGVGAGVSGNTIYF. Together with reference TRBV29-1 and TRBJ1-3, the CDR3 gives the full variable domain: SAVISQKPSRDICQRGTSLTIQCQVDSQVTMMFWYRQQPGQSLTLIATANQGSEATYESGFVIDKFPISRPNLTFSTLTVSNMSPEDSSIYLCSVEDGVGAGVSGNTIYFGEGSWLTVV.

V gene TRBV7-9 combines with J gene TRBJ1-3; D might be TRBD1 (6 bases). V was trimmed by 4 bases and J by 4 bases, leaving 8 bases between them. The CDR3 runs to 13 residues. Germline V CDR1 and CDR2: SEHNR, FQNEAQ (reference sequence). In DNA, the CDR3 is TGTGCCAGCAGCTGGGGACAAGGAAACACCATATATTTT. This gives the protein CASSWGQGNTIYF.

The rearrangement joins TRBV15 to TRBJ2-1; 8 nucleotides line up with TRBD2. The trim removed 8 bases at V and 6 bases at J, leaving 15 bases unmatched. The CDR3 loop spans 16 amino acids. Germline CDR1 LNHNV, CDR2 YYDKDF (reference sequence). The CDR3 here is CATELVVGTSRNEQFF. The CDR3 nucleotides are TGTGCCACCGAACTCGTAGTTGGGACTAGTCGCAATGAGCAGTTCTTC.

The table lists this clone with a count of one. This sequence joins TRBV6-6 and TRBJ2-7; 7 bases fit TRBD1. From germline, CDR1 is MNHNY and CDR2 SVGAGI (reference sequence). The V segment lost 7 bases and the J segment 3 bases; nucleotides outside the gene matches: 6. The CDR3 is made up of 13 amino acids. For the CDR3, the DNA is TGTGCCAGCACAAAGGGGGCCTACTACGAGCAGTACTTC. Its protein is CASTKGAYYEQYF.

This chain uses TRBV16 with TRBJ2-1; D remains unclear. V shed 3 bases and J shed 0 bases, with 24 bases lying between them. Per germline, CDR1 KGHSY and CDR2 FQNENV. The CDR3 length is 20 residues. The DNA of the CDR3 is TGTGCCAGCAGCCATATCCCACCCCCCCCACAGTCCCACTCCTACAATGAGCAGTTCTTC. Translating gives CASSHIPPPPQSHSYNEQFF.

The chain carries TRBV6-5 and TRBJ1-2; TRBD1 agrees at 8 bases. Per the germline V gene, CDR1 is MNHEY and CDR2 is SVGAGI. V shed 1 base and J 8 bases; nucleotides not matched to a gene: 6. This CDR3 region has 14 residues. CDR3 amino acids: CASSYLAGGVGYTF. In nucleotides, the CDR3 is TGTGCCAGCAGTTACTTAGCAGGGGGCGTGGGCTACACCTTC.

The rearrangement uses TRBV28 and TRBJ1-5; TRBD1 might be the D (5 bases). Trimming took 3 bases from V and 3 from J, leaving 9 bases between them. Germline-derived CDR1 and CDR2 are MDHEN and SYDVKM. This CDR3 is built from 14 residues. The CDR3 nucleotides read TGTGCCAGCAGTTTTATCAGGGACAATCAGCCCCAGCATTTT. Amino acid sequence: CASSFIRDNQPQHF.

Points on this clone: The junction differs from germline at one of its ends, possibly a read error. The chain is built from TRBV28 and TRBJ1-2; 8 bases map to TRBD1. The CDR3 length is 14 residues. The V gene's germline CDR1 is MDHEN and CDR2 SYDVKM. CDR3 nucleotides: TGTGCCAGCAGTTTTTGGGGAGAGGAAGGACAGGGCTCCTTC. This translates into CASSFWGEEGQGSF.

This clone came up a few times. The chain joins TRBV27 to TRBJ2-1, with TRBD2 matching over 7 bases. CDR1 and CDR2 (germline): MNHEY, SMNVEV (reference sequence). V lost 5 bases to trimming and J lost 1 base; unmatched junction nucleotides: 5. The CDR3 has 15 residues. The chain's CDR3 is CASSPVAGSYNEQFF. The CDR3 bases are TGTGCCAGCAGTCCTGTAGCGGGTTCCTACAATGAGCAGTTCTTC.

In this sample, this clone turned up a few times. The chain joins TRBV7-6 to TRBJ1-1, with TRBD1 as a possible D gene (5 bases). CDR1 and CDR2 from the germline V gene are SGHVS and FNYEAQ. With 5 bases removed from V and 11 bases from J, the gap between germline ends came to 24 bases. CDR3 length equals 15 residues. The DNA for the CDR3 is TGTGCCAGCAGCCTCTCTAGTGGTCCAGGGTCGGAGGCTTTCTTT. It is translated as CASSLSSGPGSEAFF.

The rearrangement joins TRBV5-1 to TRBJ2-7; TRBD2 might be the D (6 bases). The CDR3 sequence is 16 residues long. V was clipped by 4 bases and J by 7 bases, with 24 bases between them. Germline loops: CDR1 SGHRS, CDR2 YFSETQ. DNA for the CDR3: TGCGCCAGCAGCGCGAATTTGGGACTCAGTGTGTCGGAGCAGTACTTC. As protein: CASSANLGLSVSEQYF.